The 20 T cell receptor beta chains below all came from one sample that was sequenced in a study of immune characterization of retroperitoneal liposarcoma. In TCRdb, the PCR reads were re-called with MiXCR into one record per CDR3 protein. The sample yields 11,000 or so distinct CDR3 sequences, 22% seen once. The sequenced material came from blood. The receptors here all came from a female donor with retroperitoneal liposarcoma.

The chain recombines TRBV11-2 with TRBJ2-7, with a tentative D call TRBD1 (5 bases). CDR1 SGHAT and CDR2 FQNNGV come from the germline V gene. The V end lost 1 base, the J end lost 0 bases, and 16 bases lay between the germline ends. CDR3 length: 17 residues. CDR3 region: CASSLGIGASSSYEQYF. CDR3 nucleotide sequence: TGTGCCAGCAGCTTAGGTATTGGGGCATCGAGCTCCTACGAGCAGTACTTC.

This clonotype was detected a few times. V usage is TRBV20-1 and J usage is TRBJ2-2, with D perhaps assigned TRBD1 or TRBD2 (7 bases each). The CDR3 extends over 16 amino acids. V dropped 2 bases and J dropped 3 bases, with 16 bases sitting between them. Germline loops: CDR1 DFQATT, CDR2 SNEGSKA (reference sequence). CDR3: CSARNQAGGDTGELFF. The CDR3 nucleotides are TGCAGTGCTAGAAATCAGGCAGGGGGGGACACCGGGGAGCTGTTTTTT.

J is TRBJ2-6 and V is TRBV12-5; tentatively, D is TRBD1 (5 bases). CDR3 size: 16 residues. The germline V and J ends were trimmed by 1 base and 4 bases, with 11 bases remaining between them. The germline V gene encodes CDR1 LGHNT and CDR2 FRNRAP. CDR3 DNA sequence: TGTGCTAGTGGTTTGGAAAGGGGTTCCGGGGCCAACGTCCTGACTTTC. Encoded protein: CASGLERGSGANVLTF.

The rearrangement uses TRBV28 and TRBJ2-5; perhaps D is TRBD1 or TRBD2 (6 bases each). Judging by the DNA end, TRBJ2-1 fits better; the J call may be wrong. The CDR3 loop spans 14 amino acids. Germline CDR1 reads MDHEN; CDR2 reads SYDVKM. The CDR3: CASRYRMGGYEQFF. CDR3 sequence (DNA): TGTGCCAGCCGCTACCGAATGGGGGGCTACGAGCAGTTCTTC.

This clonotype was recorded many times. The chain has TRBV10-1 and TRBJ1-1; the match to TRBD1 covers 7 bases. After removal of 4 bases from V and 3 bases from J, the junction contained 2 bases not matched to a gene. The CDR3 has 13 residues. CDR1 and CDR2 from the germline V gene are WNHNN and SYGVQD (reference sequence). DNA of the CDR3: TGCGCCAGCAGTGGGGACAGCTACACTGAAGCTTTCTTT. It specifies CASSGDSYTEAFF.

By frequency in the sample, this clonotype is medium-sized. The chain is built from TRBV7-3 and TRBJ2-3; 10 positions agree with TRBD2. Germline trimming cut 5 bases from V and 0 bases from J; bases unmatched to any gene: 8. CDR1 SGHTA and CDR2 FQGTGA come from the germline V gene. The CDR3 has 17 residues. The DNA for the CDR3 is TGTGCCAGCAGCAAAGTAGCGGGGGGACCTAGCACAGATACGCAGTATTTT. Protein sequence: CASSKVAGGPSTDTQYF.

Turning to this clonotype: At one boundary the junction diverges from the germline segment, which might be a read error. The genes are TRBV14 and TRBJ2-1; no clear D gene. The CDR3 covers 14 residues. The V gene's germline CDR1 is SGHDN and CDR2 FVKESK. The CDR3 loop is CASSQGSAYNEQFF. In DNA, the CDR3 is TGTGCCAGTAGCCAAGGAAGTGCCTACAATGAGCAGTTCTTC.

This clonotype turned up a few times. The V and J genes are TRBV7-3 and TRBJ2-2, with D unresolved. V lost 2 bases, J lost 4 bases, and 5 bases lay in between. The germline V gene has CDR1 SGHTA and CDR2 FQGTGA. This CDR3 is built from 13 residues. The chain's CDR3 is CASSLGPTGELFF. CDR3 coding DNA: TGTGCCAGCAGCTTAGGTCCCACCGGGGAGCTGTTTTTT. Supplemented by reference TRBV7-3 and TRBJ2-2, the full variable domain reads GAGVSQTPSNKVTEKGKYVELRCDPISGHTALYWYRQSLGQGPEFLIYFQGTGAADDSGLPNDRFFAVRPEGSVSTLKIQRTERGDSAVYLCASSLGPTGELFFGEGSRLTVL.

Ten or more counts support this clonotype. This could be a read error, since a much larger clone is one nucleotide away. This chain connects TRBV6-1 to TRBJ2-1, with a tentative D call TRBD2 (5 bases). There are 14 residues in the CDR3. CDR1 and CDR2 (germline): MNHNS, SASEGT. V lost 6 bases and J 13 bases, leaving 22 bases between the germline ends. Written as DNA, the CDR3 is TGTGCCAGCAGCCTGGGTGGGAGCGAAGAGACCCAGTTCTTC. It translates to CASSLGGSEETQFF.

CDR3 region: CAPGRAVPEQYF. CDR3 DNA: TGTGCCCCCGGGAGGGCCGTCCCCGAGCAGTACTTC. V gene TRBV4-2 combines with J gene TRBJ2-7, with 8 bases aligning to TRBD2. The CDR3 is made up of 12 amino acids. Per germline, CDR1 LGHNA and CDR2 YNFKEQ. Trimming removed 11 bases from V and 6 bases from J; junction bases left unmatched: 9.

The sample holds many counts of this clonotype. This chain connects TRBV7-9 to TRBJ2-3, with TRBD1 identical over 7 bases. V was pared by 8 bases and J by 12 bases, with 8 bases of the junction left unmatched. Per germline, CDR1 SEHNR and CDR2 FQNEAQ (reference sequence). The CDR3 runs to 11 residues. As DNA, the CDR3 is TGTGCCAGCGGAACCCGGGACAGACAGTATTTT. This encodes CASGTRDRQYF.

The chain employs TRBV7-9 and TRBJ2-3, with 9 bases that match TRBD2. The V gene end was trimmed by 0 bases and the J gene end by 3 bases; junction bases not matched to a gene: 7. CDR1 is SEHNR and CDR2 is FQNEAQ in the germline V gene (reference sequence). This CDR3 contains 17 residues. DNA of the CDR3: TGTGCCAGCAGCTTAGCGGCTAGCGGGAAGTCTACAGATACGCAGTATTTT. Translating it yields CASSLAASGKSTDTQYF. The full variable domain, its missing parts supplied by reference TRBV7-9 and TRBJ2-3, is DTGVSQNPRHKITKRGQNVTFRCDPISEHNRLYWYRQTLGQGPEFLTYFQNEAQLEKSRLLSDRFSAERPKGSFSTLEIQRTEQGDSAMYLCASSLAASGKSTDTQYFGPGTRLTVL.

This clonotype has only a few counts. This sequence joins TRBV7-8 and TRBJ1-1; perhaps TRBD1 as D (6 bases). Deletions cut 0 bases from V and 1 base from J, with 9 bases between. CDR1 and CDR2 (germline): SGHVS, FQNEAQ. The CDR3 extends over 15 amino acids. DNA for the CDR3: TGTGCCAGCAGCTTAGCAGGGACATCGAACACTGAAGCTTTCTTT. Its protein is CASSLAGTSNTEAFF.

Comment on this clonotype: The junction departs from germline at one end; a sequencing error may be responsible. The V gene is TRBV6-5, the J gene TRBJ1-6; D is unresolved. Per germline, CDR1 MNHEY and CDR2 SVGAGI. The CDR3 is 15 residues long. The CDR3 loop reads CASSYKLAGAYEQYF. In nucleotides, the CDR3 is TGTGCCAGCAGTTACAAACTAGCGGGAGCCTACGAGCAGTACTTT.

This sequence joins TRBV24-1 and TRBJ2-2; TRBD2 matches at 7 bases. J gave up 5 bases and V 4 bases, and 9 bases lay outside the gene matches. Looked up from germline, CDR1 is KGHDR and CDR2 is SFDVKD. CDR3 length: 16 residues. For the CDR3, the DNA is TGTGCCACCAGTGACCTTAGCCGGGGAGGGACCGGGGAGCTGTTTTTT. It is translated as CATSDLSRGGTGELFF.

This chain joins TRBV4-1 and TRBJ2-1, with 8 bases fitting TRBD1. The V gene's germline CDR1 is MGHRA and CDR2 YSYEKL. This CDR3 comprises 13 residues. V lost 8 bases, J lost 6 bases, and 6 bases stayed unmatched. The CDR3 loop reads CASHLTGGNEQFF. The CDR3 region has the DNA TGCGCCAGCCACTTAACAGGGGGCAATGAGCAGTTCTTC.

This chain uses TRBV20-1 with TRBJ2-1; TRBD2 matches 10 bases. The germline gives CDR1 DFQATT, CDR2 SNEGSKA (reference sequence). The trim removed 4 bases at V and 4 bases at J, leaving 4 bases unmatched. CDR3 length equals 14 residues. The CDR3 bases are TGCAGTGCTACATCTAGCGGGAGTTACAATGAGCAGTTCTTC. Protein product: CSATSSGSYNEQFF.

By sample share, this clonotype is medium-sized (0.01 to 0.1%). This could be a read error, since a much larger clone is one nucleotide away. The rearrangement links TRBV6-1 to TRBJ2-1; D may be TRBD2 (6 bases). The closer fit of TRBJ2-7 to the DNA end suggests the J call may be wrong. The CDR3 spans 15 residues. Germline V gene sequence: CDR1 MNHNS, CDR2 SASEGT. This CDR3 is CASTISGLFPNEQYF. The CDR3 DNA follows: TGTGCCAGCACTATATCGGGACTCTTCCCCAATGAGCAGTACTTC.

V usage is TRBV7-2 and J usage is TRBJ2-7, with 7 bases matching TRBD2. Germline-derived CDR1 and CDR2 are SGHTA and FQGNSA. V trimming: 4 bases; J trimming: 5 bases; junction bases outside the gene matches: 14. The CDR3 extends over 16 amino acids. CDR3: CASSSLGEGRSHEQYF. The CDR3 DNA reads as TGTGCCAGCAGCTCCCTAGGGGAGGGCCGATCCCACGAGCAGTACTTC.

To note about this clonotype: The conserved phenylalanine or tryptophan is not found at the CDR3 terminus, so this likely reflects a read error. The chain uses TRBV27 and TRBJ2-1; D is unresolved. CDR1 and CDR2 from the germline V gene are MNHEY and SMNVEV (reference sequence). CDR3 size: 16 residues. The V end was cut by 5 bases, the J end by 6 bases, with 20 bases between. The CDR3 sequence is CASSPRESQMGNEQFI. The CDR3 coding sequence is TGTGCCAGCAGTCCAAGGGAATCGCAAATGGGCAATGAGCAGTTCATC.